This TCR beta chain came from a study of read filtering for tumor transcriptome and immune sequencing. In the study overall: IR-seq gave about 3.5 to 10.27 million TCR reads per sample; RNA-seq gave roughly 80 to 1273.

Whole-study results and caveats: Compared with RNA-seq, IR-seq gave much higher clonotype depth and reliability. Approximately 80% of IR-seq clonotypes had one read, totaling approximately 3.3% of reads; RNA-seq: about 69% and 49%. Correlation between methods rose after single-read clonotypes were removed.

Molecular barcoded adaptors covering alpha/delta and beta/gamma chains were used on approximately 400 ng RNA. TCRdb recomputed calls from the reads with MiXCR, one row per CDR3 protein. The data contain tens of thousands of distinct CDR3 sequences, roughly 21% of them singletons. This clonotype appeared many times. Its specificity is not known. The sequenced sample was a population of CD138-negative cells sorted from bone marrow. This TCR was recovered from a donor at least 40 years old with multiple myeloma.

CDR3 nucleotides: TGTGCCAGCAGCCAAGGACAGGGGGATCAGCCCCAGCATTTT. The encoded protein is CASSQGQGDQPQHF. V usage is TRBV4-2 and J usage is TRBJ1-5; 9 nucleotides align to TRBD1. The CDR3 extends over 14 amino acids. Germline V gene data show CDR1 as LGHNA and CDR2 as YNFKEQ. J lost 5 bases, V lost 1 base, and 0 bases had no gene match.